This note documents a single T cell receptor (beta chain) sequence. Its antigen is unidentified. Time point given: cycle 4 day 1 (C4D1), after six to seven weeks of nivolumab. After autologous stem cell transplantation all patients relapsed, and prior brentuximab vedotin exposure differed between cohorts. Magnetic depletion of non-target cells from thawed PBMCs yielded purified CD8+ T cells. Patients had relapsed/refractory classical Hodgkin lymphoma with complete response, partial response or progressive disease as best response. V shed 3 bases, J shed 1 base, and the junction held 3 bases outside the gene matches. Germline CDR1 SEHNR, CDR2 FQNEAQ (reference sequence). CDR3 length: 16 amino acids. These data originate in a study of PD-1 blockade in classical Hodgkin lymphoma. General study points: In newly diagnosed patients, baseline TCR diversity was reportedly below that of healthy donors. Patients starting nivolumab less than 1 year after ASCT had lower diversity and were excluded from later analyses.

Some clones are missing from TCRdb's copy, which holds only in-frame ones; the method was immunoSEQ multiplex PCR. The profile covers about 9,900 clones, with approximately 69% appearing a single time and 10% taken by the ten largest. The chain links TRBV7-9 to TRBJ2-7, with 13 bases that match TRBD2. Source: CD8+ T cells from blood, taken before the fourth cycle of nivolumab. The sequence was collected from a human donor with classical Hodgkin lymphoma. CDR3 nucleotides: TGTGCCAGCAGCTTCCCGGGACTAGCGGGATCCTACGAGCAGTACTTC. Translation gives CASSFPGLAGSYEQYF.